This T cell receptor (beta chain) was captured in a study of T cell responses to AZD1222 COVID-19 vaccine. Unmatched junction bases numbered 5, after V lost 4 bases and J lost 3 bases. CDR3 length: 13 amino acids. The germline V gene encodes CDR1 GTSNPN and CDR2 SVGIG (reference sequence). The method was immunoSEQ multiplex PCR; TCRdb's version includes in-frame clones alone and lacks a portion of them. Of around 130,000 clones in the sample, around 87% are singletons; the top ten hold 2.5% to 3.5%. This receptor was obtained from an adult who received the AZD1222 COVID-19 vaccine. The source was peripheral blood, collected 28 days after the second AZD1222 dose. This sequence joins TRBV30 and TRBJ1-2; TRBD1 agrees at 7 bases. The CDR3 loop is CAWNRGPDYGYTF. CDR3 nucleotide sequence: TGTGCCTGGAATAGGGGGCCGGACTATGGCTACACCTTC.